The following is a T cell receptor (beta chain) sequence with its context. The antigen is not known. Sample time point: week 23, last vaccination. The investigators gave 300 ug of mutant IDH1 20-mer peptide in each vaccine dose, together with topical imiquimod. The donor cohort comprised cases of new WHO grade 3 or 4 IDH1-mutant, ATRX-lost astrocytoma. The data were produced by immunoSEQ multiplex PCR, yet TCRdb's version contains in-frame clones alone and is incomplete. The table records about 43,000 clones, roughly 80% of them present only once. This record belongs to a study of a mutant IDH1 vaccine in newly diagnosed glioma. Study background: Sex distribution of treated patients was roughly 62% male and roughly 38% female; mean age was roughly 37 years.

This CDR3 region has 15 residues. CDR1 is SGHVS and CDR2 is FQNEAQ in the germline V gene. The germline V and J ends were trimmed by 4 bases and 0 bases, with 9 bases remaining between them. General observations from the study: Approximately 93% of patients showed vaccine-induced immune responses across multiple MHC alleles.

The chain carries TRBV7-8 and TRBJ1-4, with a possible D match to TRBD1 (5 bases). This sequence was found in a woman between 18 and 29 years old with glioma. Some clones in this sample may be carry-over from other donors' samples. This specimen was PBMCs, taken from a glioma patient whose treatment included an IDH1 peptide vaccine. CDR3 in amino acids: CASSSGTATNEKLFF. The DNA for the CDR3 is TGTGCCAGCAGCTCTGGGACGGCAACTAATGAAAAACTGTTTTTT.